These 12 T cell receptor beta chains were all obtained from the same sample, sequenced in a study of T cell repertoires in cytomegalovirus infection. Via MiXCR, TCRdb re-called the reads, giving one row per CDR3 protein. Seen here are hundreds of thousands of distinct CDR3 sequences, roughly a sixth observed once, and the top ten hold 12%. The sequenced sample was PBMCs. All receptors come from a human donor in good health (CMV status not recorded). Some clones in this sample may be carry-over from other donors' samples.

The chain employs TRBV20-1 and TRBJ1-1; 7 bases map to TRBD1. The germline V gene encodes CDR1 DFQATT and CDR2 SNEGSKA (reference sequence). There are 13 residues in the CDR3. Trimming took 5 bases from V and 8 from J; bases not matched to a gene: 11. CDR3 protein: CSAGWGGQEEAFF. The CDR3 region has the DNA TGCAGTGCTGGGTGGGGCGGACAGGAGGAAGCTTTCTTT.

CDR3 loop: CASSPGWTDTIYF. CDR3 in DNA: TGTGCCAGCAGCCCCGGGTGGACGGACACCATATATTTT. This chain connects TRBV28 to TRBJ1-3; no firm D call. V dropped 6 bases and J dropped 8 bases, with 14 bases sitting between them. Germline V gene lookup returns CDR1 MDHEN and CDR2 SYDVKM. CDR3 length equals 13 residues.

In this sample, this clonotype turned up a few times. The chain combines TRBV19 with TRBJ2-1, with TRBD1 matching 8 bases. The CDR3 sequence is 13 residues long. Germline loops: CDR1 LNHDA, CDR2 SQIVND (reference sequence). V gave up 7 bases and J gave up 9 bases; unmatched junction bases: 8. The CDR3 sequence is CASTVDRGAEQFF. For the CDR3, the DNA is TGTGCCAGTACCGTCGACAGGGGAGCTGAGCAGTTCTTC.

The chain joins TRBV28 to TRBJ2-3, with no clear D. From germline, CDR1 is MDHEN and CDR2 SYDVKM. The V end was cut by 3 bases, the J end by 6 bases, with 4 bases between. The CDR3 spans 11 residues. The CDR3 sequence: CASSFRDTQYF. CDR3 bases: TGTGCCAGCAGTTTTAGGGATACGCAGTATTTT.

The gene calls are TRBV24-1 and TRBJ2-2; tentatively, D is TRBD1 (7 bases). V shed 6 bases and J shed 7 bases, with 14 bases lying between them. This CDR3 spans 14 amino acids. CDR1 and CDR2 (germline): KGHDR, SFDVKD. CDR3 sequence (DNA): TGTGCCACCAGTTACCCAGGGGGGATCGGGGAGCTGTTTTTT. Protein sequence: CATSYPGGIGELFF.

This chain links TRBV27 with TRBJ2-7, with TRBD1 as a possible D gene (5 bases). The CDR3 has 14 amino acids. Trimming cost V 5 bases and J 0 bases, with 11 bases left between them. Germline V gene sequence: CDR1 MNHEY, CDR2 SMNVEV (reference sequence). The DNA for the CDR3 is TGTGCCAGCAGTGAACAGGATTCCTCCTACGAGCAGTACTTC. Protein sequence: CASSEQDSSYEQYF.

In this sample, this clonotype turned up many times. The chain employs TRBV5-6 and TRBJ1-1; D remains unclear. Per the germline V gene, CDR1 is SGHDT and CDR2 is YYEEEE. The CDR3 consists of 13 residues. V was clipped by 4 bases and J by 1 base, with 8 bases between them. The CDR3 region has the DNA TGTGCCAGCAGCCACACAGAGAACACTGAAGCTTTCTTT. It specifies CASSHTENTEAFF.

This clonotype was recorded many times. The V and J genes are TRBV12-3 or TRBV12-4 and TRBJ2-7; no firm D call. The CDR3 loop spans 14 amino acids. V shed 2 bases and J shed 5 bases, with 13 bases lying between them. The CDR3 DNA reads TGTGCCAGCAGTTTACGCGAATCTAATAACGAGCAGTACTTC. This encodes CASSLRESNNEQYF.

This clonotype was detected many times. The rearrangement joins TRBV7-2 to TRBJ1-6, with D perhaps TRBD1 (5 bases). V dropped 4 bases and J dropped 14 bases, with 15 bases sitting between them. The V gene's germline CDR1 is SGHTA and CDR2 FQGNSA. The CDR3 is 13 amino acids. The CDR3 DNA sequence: TGTGCCAGCAGCTCTAATAGTGGGGCTGCCCTCCACTTT. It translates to CASSSNSGAALHF.

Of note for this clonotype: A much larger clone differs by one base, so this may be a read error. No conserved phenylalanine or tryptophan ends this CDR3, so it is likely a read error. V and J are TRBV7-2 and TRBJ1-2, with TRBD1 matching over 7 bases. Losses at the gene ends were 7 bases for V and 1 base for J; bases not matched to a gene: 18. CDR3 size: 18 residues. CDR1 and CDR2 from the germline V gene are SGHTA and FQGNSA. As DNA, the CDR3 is TGTGCCAGCATATTAGCCGGGGGGGGACAGCTCATTAACTATGGCTACACCCTC. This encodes CASILAGGGQLINYGYTL.

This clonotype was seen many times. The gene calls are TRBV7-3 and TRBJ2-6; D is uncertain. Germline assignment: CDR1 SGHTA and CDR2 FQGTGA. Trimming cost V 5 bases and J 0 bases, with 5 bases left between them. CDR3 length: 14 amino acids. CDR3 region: CASSRNSGANVLTF. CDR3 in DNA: TGTGCCAGCAGCCGGAACTCTGGGGCCAACGTCCTGACTTTC.

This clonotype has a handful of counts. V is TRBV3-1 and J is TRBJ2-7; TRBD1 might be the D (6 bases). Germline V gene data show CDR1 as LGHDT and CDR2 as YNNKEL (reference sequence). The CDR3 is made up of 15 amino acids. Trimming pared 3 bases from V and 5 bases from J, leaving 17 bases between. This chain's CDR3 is CASSQTTGFAHEQYF. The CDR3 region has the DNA TGTGCCAGCAGCCAGACAACAGGGTTTGCCCACGAGCAGTACTTC.